What follows describes a single TCR beta chain. There is no known antigen for this receptor. No much larger clonotype is one base removed from it; base qualities were not supplied. This sample was taken from a study of the immune and genomic landscape of osteosarcoma (TCRdb year 2020). Background for the entire study: The overall cohort included more than 40 pediatric and adult patients with high-grade osteosarcoma, and the median age at diagnosis was roughly 25 years (range roughly 5-81). TCR sequencing results were integrated with transcriptome, protein array and immunostaining data to characterize the osteosarcoma immunogenomic landscape. The study aimed to explain the limited clinical activity of immune checkpoint inhibitors in osteosarcoma. Osteosarcoma specimens were profiled with whole genome, RNA and T-cell receptor sequencing plus immunohistochemistry and reverse phase protein arrays so that immunogenic potential could be defined. The cohort was enriched for poor-risk disease, with approximately 76% showing unfavorable pathologic response to standard therapy and about 69% deceased. A couple of samples from the same tumor site were contributed by each of a few patients. In the overall cohort, 60% of patients were male, and around 80% had localized disease at diagnosis. General conclusions and limits of the study: Because osteosarcoma is rare and all possible samples were collected, sample size was not determined by any statistical method. TCR productive clonality was higher in the immune-hot C3 cluster than the cold C1 cluster but still low overall. In five cases a single hyperexpanded clone dominated the repertoire, and each of those five cases had fewer than 100 T-cell clonotypes. Productive TCR clonality was found to be low overall, with an average of 0.09 and a maximum of 0.3, which suggested limited T-cell clonal expansion. Rather than matched normal tissue, external data from normal skin and healthy peripheral blood provided the clonality benchmarks. Alongside the frozen tumor specimens, matched blood was collected from only a couple of patients.

The CDR3 runs 14 residues from the cysteine to the phenylalanine. Just the 42-base CDR3 DNA is kept, in frame starting at base 1. CDR1 and CDR2, looked up from the germline V gene, are SGHAT and FQNNGV. V drops 4 bases and J drops 5 bases, leaving 14 bases in between. Specimens were post-treatment primary, local recurrence and metastasis tumors from poor-prognosis patients. TCR beta chain CDR3 regions were immunosequenced using the ImmunoSEQ Assay (Adaptive Biotechnologies). The source study handled its data this way. The ImmunoSEQ Analyzer platform was used to export TCRB rearrangements, read counts, read proportions and gene usage. T-cell clonality was computed as 1 minus Pielou's evenness on productive rearrangements. In the clonal space homeostasis analysis, clonotypes were binned as rare, small, medium, large or hyperexpanded (0.01 to 1 of the repertoire). TCR productive clonality was compared across immune clusters C1, C2 and C3 using the Wilcoxon rank sum test. The table was pulled from immuneACCESS by TCRdb, which kept in-frame rearrangements only. Such tables lose some clones; where checked, under half of the loss comes from unresolved V genes, and the rest has no known cause. That table furnishes V, J and clone size, whereas the DNA furnished D and trimming. This sample holds a few thousand clones; 65% to 80% were observed only once. The ten most abundant clones make up about a sixth of the sample.

The receptor chain draws on TRBV11-2 and TRBJ1-1, with TRBD1 tentatively as D gene (6 bases match). The sequence was collected from a man aged 18 to 29 with osteosarcoma. The age is the age at diagnosis. The sequenced sample consisted of tumor tissue from a local recurrence in the femur. This specimen's cell subset or site label, interpreted: locally recurrent osteosarcoma tumor. The CDR3 has the sequence CASSSSRGMTEAFF. The sequence in DNA is TGTGCCAGCAGCTCATCGAGGGGGATGACTGAAGCTTTCTTT.